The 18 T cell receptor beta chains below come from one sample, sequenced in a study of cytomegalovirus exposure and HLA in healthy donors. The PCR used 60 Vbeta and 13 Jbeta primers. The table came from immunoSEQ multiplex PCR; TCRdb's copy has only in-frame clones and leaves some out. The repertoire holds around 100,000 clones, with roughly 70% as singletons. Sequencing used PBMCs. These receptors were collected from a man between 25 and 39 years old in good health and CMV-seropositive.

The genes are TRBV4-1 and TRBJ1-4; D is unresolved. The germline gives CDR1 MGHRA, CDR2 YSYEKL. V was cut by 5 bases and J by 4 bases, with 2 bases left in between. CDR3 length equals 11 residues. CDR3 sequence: CASSYNEKLFF. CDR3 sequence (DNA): TGCGCCAGCAGCTATAATGAAAAACTGTTTTTT.

CDR3 coding DNA: TGCGCCAGCAGCTTGAACACAGTCTCCTACAATGAGCAGTTCTTC. This codes for CASSLNTVSYNEQFF. The chain joins TRBV5-1 to TRBJ2-1; D remains unclear. This CDR3 has 15 amino acids. Trimming left V 1 base short and J 0 bases short, with 8 bases between. Germline CDR1 reads SGHRS; CDR2 reads YFSETQ.

The CDR3 sequence is CASSITTGSYEQYV. CDR3 bases: TGTGCCAGCAGCATCACTACAGGATCCTACGAGCAGTACGTC. V usage is TRBV21-1 and J usage is TRBJ2-7; the table gives TRBD1 as D, unverified against the DNA. TRBV21-1 is listed as a pseudogene. The CDR3 totals 14 residues.

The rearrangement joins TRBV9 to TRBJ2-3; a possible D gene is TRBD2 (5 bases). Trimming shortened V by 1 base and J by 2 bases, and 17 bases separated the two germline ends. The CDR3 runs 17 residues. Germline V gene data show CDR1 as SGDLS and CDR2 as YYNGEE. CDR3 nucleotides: TGTGCCAGCAGCGTACCAAGGGCGGAGGCCGACACAGATACGCAGTATTTT. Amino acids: CASSVPRAEADTDTQYF.

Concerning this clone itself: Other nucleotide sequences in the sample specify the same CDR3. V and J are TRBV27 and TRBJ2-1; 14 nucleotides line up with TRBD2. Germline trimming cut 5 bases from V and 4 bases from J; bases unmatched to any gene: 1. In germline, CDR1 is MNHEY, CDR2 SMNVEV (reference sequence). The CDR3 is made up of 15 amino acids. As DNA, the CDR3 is TGTGCCAGCAGTCGACTAGCGGGAGGGTACAATGAGCAGTTCTTC. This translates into CASSRLAGGYNEQFF.

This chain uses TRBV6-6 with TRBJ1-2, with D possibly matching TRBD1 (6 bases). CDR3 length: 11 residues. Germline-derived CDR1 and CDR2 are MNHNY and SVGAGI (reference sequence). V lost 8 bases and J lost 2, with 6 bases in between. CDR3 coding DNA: TGTGCCAGCCAGGGGAACTATGGCTACACCTTC. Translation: CASQGNYGYTF.

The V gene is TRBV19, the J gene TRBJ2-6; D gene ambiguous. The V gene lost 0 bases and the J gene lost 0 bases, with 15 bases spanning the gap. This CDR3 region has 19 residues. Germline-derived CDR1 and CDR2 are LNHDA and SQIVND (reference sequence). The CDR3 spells CASSIDGQPESSGANVLTF. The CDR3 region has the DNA TGTGCCAGTAGTATAGATGGTCAACCGGAGAGCTCTGGGGCCAACGTCCTGACTTTC.

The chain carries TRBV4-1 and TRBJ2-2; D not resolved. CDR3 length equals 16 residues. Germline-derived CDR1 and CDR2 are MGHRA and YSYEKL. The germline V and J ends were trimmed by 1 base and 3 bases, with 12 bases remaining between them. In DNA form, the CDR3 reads TGCGCCAGCAGCCAAGGGCAGGCCGGTTACACCGGGGAGCTGTTTTTT. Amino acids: CASSQGQAGYTGELFF.

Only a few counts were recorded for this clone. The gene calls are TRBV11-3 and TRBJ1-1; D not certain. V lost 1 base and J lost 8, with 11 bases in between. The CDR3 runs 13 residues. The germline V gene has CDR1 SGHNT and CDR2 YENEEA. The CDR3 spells CASSLAGSPEAFF. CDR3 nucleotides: TGTGCCAGCAGCTTAGCCGGGTCCCCGGAAGCTTTCTTT. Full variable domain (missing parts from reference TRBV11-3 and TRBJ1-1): EAGVVQSPRYKIIEKKQPVAFWCNPISGHNTLYWYLQNLGQGPELLIRYENEEAVDDSQLPKDRFSAERLKGVDSTLKIQPAELGDSAVYLCASSLAGSPEAFFGQGTRLTVV.

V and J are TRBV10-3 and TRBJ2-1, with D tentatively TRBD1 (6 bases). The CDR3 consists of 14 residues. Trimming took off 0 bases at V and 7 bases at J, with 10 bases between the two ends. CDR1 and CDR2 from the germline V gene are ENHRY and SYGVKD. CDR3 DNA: TGTGCCATCAGTGAGTCACAGGGTGGTAATGAGCAGTTCTTC. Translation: CAISESQGGNEQFF.

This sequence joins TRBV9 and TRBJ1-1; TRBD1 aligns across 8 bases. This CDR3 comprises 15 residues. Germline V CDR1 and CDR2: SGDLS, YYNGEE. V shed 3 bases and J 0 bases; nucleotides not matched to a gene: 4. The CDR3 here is CASSATGDLNTEAFF. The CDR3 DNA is TGTGCCAGCAGCGCGACAGGGGACCTGAACACTGAAGCTTTCTTT.

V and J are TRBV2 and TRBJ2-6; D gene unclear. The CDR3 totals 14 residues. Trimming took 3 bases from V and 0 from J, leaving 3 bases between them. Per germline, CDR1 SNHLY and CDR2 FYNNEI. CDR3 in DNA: TGTGCCAGCAGTGACAGCTCTGGGGCCAACGTCCTGACTTTC. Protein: CASSDSSGANVLTF.

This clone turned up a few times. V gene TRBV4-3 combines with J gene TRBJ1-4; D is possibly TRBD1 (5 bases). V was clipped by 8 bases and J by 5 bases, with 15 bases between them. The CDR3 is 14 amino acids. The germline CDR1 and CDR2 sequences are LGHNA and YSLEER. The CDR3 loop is CASSGRGHNEKLFF. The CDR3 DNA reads TGCGCCAGCTCAGGGCGCGGTCACAATGAAAAACTGTTTTTT.

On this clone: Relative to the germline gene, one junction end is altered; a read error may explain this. CDR3 coding DNA: TGTTCCAGCAGCTTATATGTGGCAGTCTCCTACAATGAGCAGTTCTTC. This translates into CSSSLYVAVSYNEQFF. The V call is TRBV7-9, the J call TRBJ2-1; D call uncertain. The CDR3 is 16 amino acids. Germline-derived CDR1 and CDR2 are SEHNR and FQNEAQ (reference sequence). Using reference TRBV7-9 and TRBJ2-1 for the parts outside the CDR3, the full variable domain is DTGVSQNPRHKITKRGQNVTFRCDPISEHNRLYWYRQTLGQGPEFLTYFQNEAQLEKSRLLSDRFSAERPKGSFSTLEIQRTEQGDSAMYLCSSSLYVAVSYNEQFFGPGTRLTVL.

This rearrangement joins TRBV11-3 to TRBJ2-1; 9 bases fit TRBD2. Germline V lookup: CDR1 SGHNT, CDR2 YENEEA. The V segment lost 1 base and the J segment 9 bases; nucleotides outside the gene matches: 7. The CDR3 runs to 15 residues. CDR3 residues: CASSLAGGRATEQFF. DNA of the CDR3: TGTGCCAGCAGCTTAGCCGGCGGGAGGGCCACTGAGCAGTTCTTC.

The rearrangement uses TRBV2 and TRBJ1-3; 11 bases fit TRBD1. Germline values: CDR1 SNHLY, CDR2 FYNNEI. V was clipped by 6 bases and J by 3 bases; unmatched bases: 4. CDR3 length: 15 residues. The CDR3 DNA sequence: TGTGCCAGCAGGAGGACAGGGGGCTATGGAAACACCATATATTTT. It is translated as CASRRTGGYGNTIYF. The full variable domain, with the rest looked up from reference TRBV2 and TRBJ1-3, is EPEVTQTPSHQVTQMGQEVILRCVPISNHLYFYWYRQILGQKVEFLVSFYNNEISEKSEIFDDQFSVERPDGSNFTLKIRSTKLEDSAMYFCASRRTGGYGNTIYFGEGSWLTVV.

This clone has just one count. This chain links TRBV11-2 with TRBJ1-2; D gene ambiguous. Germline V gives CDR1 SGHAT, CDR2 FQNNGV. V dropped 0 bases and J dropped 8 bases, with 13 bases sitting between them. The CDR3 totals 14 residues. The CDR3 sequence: CASSLDPRRRGYTF. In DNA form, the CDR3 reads TGTGCCAGCAGCTTAGACCCTAGGCGTAGGGGCTACACCTTC.

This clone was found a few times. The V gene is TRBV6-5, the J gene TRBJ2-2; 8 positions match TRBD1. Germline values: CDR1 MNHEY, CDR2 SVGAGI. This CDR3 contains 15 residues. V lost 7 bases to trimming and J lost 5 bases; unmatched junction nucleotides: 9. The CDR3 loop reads CASTLQGVTTGELFF. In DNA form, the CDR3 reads TGTGCCAGCACGTTACAGGGGGTGACGACCGGGGAGCTGTTTTTT.